This is a list of T cell receptor beta chains from one sample in a study of shared clonotypes between healthy human individuals. TCRdb keeps only in-frame clones here, not all; method: immunoSEQ multiplex PCR. The sample has around 500,000 clones, 70% to 85% seen once; the top ten hold 12%. Material: PBMCs. The receptors shown here come from a woman in her thirties or forties in good health. Some clones in this sample may be carry-over from other donors' samples. The CDR3 runs from the conserved cysteine through the conserved F or W. The D gene is left open where the match is weak. A clone size is listed for some rows: how often the clone was seen (once, few, many), or a class if it is expanded.

TRBJ2-7 TRBD2 once TRBV5-6 CASSPPGLAREQYF TGTGCCAGCAGCCCACCCGGACTAGCGCGGGAGCAGTACTTC
TRBJ2-7 NA NA TRBV18 CASSPGTTDPYEQYF TGTGCCAGCTCACCAGGGACGACCGACCCCTACGAGCAGTACTTC
TRBJ2-7 TRBD1 NA TRBV10-2 CASRIQTGNGVYEQYF TGCGCCAGCAGGATCCAGACAGGGAACGGGGTCTACGAGCAGTACTTC
TRBJ1-1 NA few TRBV6-4 CASSDSLNTEAFF TGTGCCAGCAGTGACTCATTGAACACTGAAGCTTTCTTT
TRBJ2-7 NA NA TRBV5-6 CASSLSLSYEQYF TGTGCCAGCAGCTTGAGTCTATCCTACGAGCAGTACTTC
TRBJ2-3 TRBD1 NA TRBV5-1 CASSPDRGADTQYF TGCGCCAGCAGCCCTGACAGGGGGGCAGATACGCAGTATTTT
TRBJ2-1 NA once TRBV7-9 CASSSKPQGGIFNEQFF TGTGCCAGCAGCTCCAAACCCCAAGGGGGGATTTTCAATGAGCAGTTCTTC
TRBJ2-1 NA NA TRBV30 CAFRSPGHNEQFF TGTGCCTTTAGGAGCCCCGGGCACAATGAGCAGTTCTTC
TRBJ1-2 NA few TRBV28 CASRPGNSGGYTF TGTGCCAGCAGACCCGGCAATTCAGGTGGCTACACCTTC
TRBJ2-3 NA NA TRBV6-1 CASILRATDTQYF TGTGCCAGCATTCTGAGAGCCACAGATACGCAGTATTTT
TRBJ1-6 NA NA TRBV27 CASHSRDSPLHF TGTGCCAGCCATTCGCGGGATTCACCCCTCCACTTT
TRBJ1-5 NA NA TRBV6-6 CASSYSGDQPQHF TGTGCCAGCAGTTACTCAGGAGATCAGCCCCAGCATTTT
TRBJ2-7 NA NA TRBV11-1 CASSLGGQGTF TGTGCCAGCAGCTTAGGCGGGCAGGGGACCTTC
TRBJ2-3 NA NA TRBV7-3 CASSLGGTTGDTQYF TGTGCCAGCAGCTTAGGGGGGACCACCGGAGATACGCAGTATTTT
TRBJ2-2 NA NA TRBV11-3 CASSSNHRAGAGELFF TGTGCCAGCAGCTCGAACCACAGGGCCGGGGCCGGGGAGCTGTTTTTT
TRBJ2-5 TRBD2 many TRBV11-2 CASSLRGPRTSGTRETQYF TGTGCCAGCAGCTTAAGGGGCCCCCGGACTAGCGGGACTCGAGAGACCCAGTACTTC
TRBJ2-1 NA NA TRBV19 CASSISVPPYNEQFF TGTGCCAGTAGTATTTCGGTTCCACCCTACAATGAGCAGTTCTTC
TRBJ2-3 NA NA TRBV7-2 CASSSMVATDTQYF TGTGCCAGCAGCTCCATGGTAGCCACAGATACGCAGTATTTT
TRBJ1-5 NA NA TRBV18 CASSPRGDQPQHF TGTGCCAGCTCACCACGGGGCGATCAGCCCCAGCATTTT
TRBJ2-2 TRBD2 NA TRBV7-3 CASSLTSGANTGELFF TGTGCCAGCAGCTTGACTAGCGGAGCTAACACCGGGGAGCTGTTTTTT
TRBJ1-5 NA NA TRBV30 CAWRPPGAWQPQHF TGTGCCTGGAGACCCCCAGGGGCTTGGCAGCCCCAGCATTTT
TRBJ2-1 TRBD1 NA TRBV4-3 CASSQAGGVESAQFF TGCGCCAGCAGCCAAGCAGGGGGAGTGGAGTCGGCGCAGTTCTTC
TRBJ2-1 TRBD2 NA TRBV4-3 CASSQDIGLAGGSEQFF TGCGCCAGCAGCCAAGATATAGGACTAGCGGGAGGTAGTGAGCAGTTCTTC